These T cell receptor beta chains were read from a single sample in a study of cytomegalovirus exposure and HLA in healthy donors. Measured with immunoSEQ multiplex PCR; TCRdb has only the in-frame clones, and not every one. The table shows more than 85,000 clones, with approximately 63% occurring only once. The specimen was PBMCs. Every receptor here comes from a woman aged 30 to 39 in good health and CMV-seronegative. The CDR3 runs from the conserved cysteine through the conserved F or W. D genes are given only for firm matches. Where a row states a size, it is once, few, many or the class of an expanded clone; other rows omit it.

CDR3 protein	CDR3 DNA	V gene	J gene	D gene	clone size
CASSLLGGEQYF	TGTGCCAGCAGCCTTTTGGGGGGCGAGCAGTACTTC	TRBV7-9	TRBJ2-7	.	few
CASSATASSTDTQYF	TGTGCCAGCAGCGCGACAGCGTCTAGCACAGATACGCAGTATTTT	TRBV7-9	TRBJ2-3	.	few
CASSSRDREWNYGYTF	TGTGCCAGCAGCTCCCGGGACAGGGAGTGGAACTATGGCTACACCTTC	TRBV13	TRBJ1-2	TRBD1	.
CASSLMTGASGDF	TGCGCCAGCAGCTTAATGACAGGAGCTAGTGGGGACTTC	TRBV5-1	TRBJ2-7	.	.
CAGGAEYNQPQHF	TGTGCCGGAGGGGCAGAATACAATCAGCCCCAGCATTTT	TRBV6-6	TRBJ1-5	.	.
CASMRGQGAEAFF	TGCGCCAGCATGCGCGGCCAAGGGGCTGAAGCTTTCTTT	TRBV10-2	TRBJ1-1	.	medium-sized
CASSYSVGGPGEQYF	TGTGCCAGCAGTTACTCGGTGGGAGGGCCGGGAGAGCAGTACTTC	TRBV6-6	TRBJ2-5	TRBD2	once
CASSSGLAGYETQYF	TGTGCTAGTAGCTCTGGGCTAGCGGGATATGAGACCCAGTACTTC	TRBV12-5	TRBJ2-5	TRBD2	.
CASSLGTSGATDTQYF	TGCGCCAGCAGCTTAGGGACTAGCGGGGCGACAGATACGCAGTATTTT	TRBV5-1	TRBJ2-3	TRBD2	.
CSVEGSQSYGYTF	TGCAGCGTTGAAGGGTCCCAGTCCTATGGCTACACCTTC	TRBV29-1	TRBJ1-2	.	few
CASSVGSGGYQETQYF	TGTGCCAGCAGCGTAGGTAGCGGGGGGTACCAAGAGACCCAGTACTTC	TRBV9	TRBJ2-5	TRBD2	.
CASSLRGSKAFF	TGTGCCAGCAGCTTACGGGGGAGTAAAGCTTTCTTT	TRBV11-3	TRBJ1-1	.	.
CAWSVRCGREGQVTEAFF	TGTGCCTGGAGTGTACGATGTGGGCGGGAGGGCCAGGTCACTGAAGCTTTCTTT	TRBV30	TRBJ1-1	.	.
CSVEGGATPYNEQFF	TGCAGCGTTGAAGGCGGGGCAACTCCCTACAATGAGCAGTTCTTC	TRBV29-1	TRBJ2-1	.	.
CASSSSGPGVDTQYF	TGTGCCAGCAGCTCCTCGGGCCCGGGGGTAGATACGCAGTATTTT	TRBV11-3	TRBJ2-3	.	.
CASSSSISGRDEQYF	TGTGCCAGCAGCTCTTCAATTTCTGGTCGGGACGAGCAGTACTTC	TRBV7-9	TRBJ2-7	.	.
CASSPGRAYGYTF	TGTGCCAGCAGCCCCGGGAGGGCTTATGGCTACACCTTC	TRBV5-6	TRBJ1-2	.	.
CASSYGTQYGYTF	TGCGCCAGCAGCTACGGGACACAGTATGGCTACACCTTC	TRBV5-1	TRBJ1-2	.	.
CASSLERGSLSGCEQYF	TGTGCCAGCAGCTTGGAGCGCGGGTCCTTGAGCGGTTGCGAGCAGTACTTC	TRBV11-3	TRBJ2-7	.	.
CAISDPPGPGYGYTF	TGTGCCATCAGTGACCCCCCAGGGCCGGGCTATGGCTACACCTTC	TRBV10-3	TRBJ1-2	.	.
CASSYAAGGGDTQYF	TGTGCCAGCAGTTACGCTGCGGGAGGGGGAGATACGCAGTATTTT	TRBV6-5	TRBJ2-3	TRBD2	.
CASSLGLAGKNEQFF	TGTGCCAGCAGCTTAGGGCTAGCGGGCAAGAATGAGCAGTTCTTC	TRBV7-6	TRBJ2-1	TRBD2	.
CSGRGGRTDTQYF	TGCAGCGGACGGGGGGGGCGCACAGATACGCAGTATTTT	TRBV29-1	TRBJ2-3	TRBD2	once
CASSLPTGREQYF	TGTGCCAGCAGTTTACCGACAGGGCGGGAGCAGTACTTC	TRBV27	TRBJ2-7	TRBD1	.
CASSLLAGVNEQFF	TGTGCCAGCAGCCTTTTAGCGGGAGTCAATGAGCAGTTCTTC	TRBV7-3	TRBJ2-1	TRBD2	.
CASSEGLRGYTF	TGTGCCAGCAGTGAAGGGTTGAGGGGCTACACCTTC	TRBV6-1	TRBJ1-2	.	.
CASSLNAGGHEQYF	TGCGCCAGCAGCTTGAACGCAGGGGGCCACGAGCAGTACTTC	TRBV5-1	TRBJ2-7	TRBD1	few
CASSQGRGQGAYEQYF	TGCGCCAGCAGCCAAGGGCGGGGACAGGGGGCCTACGAGCAGTACTTC	TRBV4-1	TRBJ2-7	TRBD1	once
CASSLGPGEPYGYTF	TGTGCCAGCAGCTTAGGTCCCGGGGAACCCTATGGCTACACCTTC	TRBV5-6	TRBJ1-2	.	few
CASSAGTDEDLTNYGYTF	TGTGCCAGCAGCGCCGGGACAGACGAGGATTTGACTAACTATGGCTACACCTTC	TRBV21-1	TRBJ1-2	.	.
CASSWTPRQVKNTGELFF	TGTGCCAGCAGTTGGACCCCTCGACAGGTCAAGAACACCGGGGAGCTGTTTTTT	TRBV27	TRBJ2-2	.	.
CASSNAGVSNQPQHF	TGTGCCAGCAGCAACGCAGGGGTCAGCAATCAGCCCCAGCATTTT	TRBV6-5	TRBJ1-5	.	few
CASSLDRGDIQYF	TGTGCCAGCAGTCTGGACAGGGGGGACATTCAGTACTTC	TRBV6-5	TRBJ2-4	TRBD1	.
CASSKRREGYNEQFF	TGTGCCAGCAGCAAACGACGGGAGGGATACAATGAGCAGTTCTTC	TRBV21-1	TRBJ2-1	.	.
CASSVGTVNQPQHF	TGTGCCAGCAGCGTAGGAACAGTCAATCAGCCCCAGCATTTT	TRBV9	TRBJ1-5	.	.
CSVGTGTDTQYF	TGCAGCGTTGGGACAGGAACAGATACGCAGTATTTT	TRBV29-1	TRBJ2-3	TRBD1	few
CASSLTRGATDTQYF	TGCGCCAGCAGCTTGACCCGGGGTGCCACAGATACGCAGTATTTT	TRBV5-1	TRBJ2-3	.	once
CASIRGIETQYF	TGTGCCAGCATAAGGGGGATAGAGACCCAGTACTTC	TRBV6-1	TRBJ2-5	.	.
CASSFVTDYSGNTIYF	TGTGCCAGCAGTTTCGTAACAGACTACTCTGGAAACACCATATATTTT	TRBV28	TRBJ1-3	.	few
CASSPYGGTEAFF	TGTGCCAGCAGTCCGTACGGTGGCACTGAAGCTTTCTTT	TRBV27	TRBJ1-1	.	.
CASSLDPRPDTQYF	TGTGCCAGCAGTTTAGACCCCAGGCCAGATACGCAGTATTTT	TRBV28	TRBJ2-3	.	few
CASSAPGSQFVSYGYTF	TGTGCCAGCAGTGCACCGGGATCCCAATTCGTCTCATATGGCTACACCTTC	TRBV28	TRBJ1-2	.	.
CASSKGQVNTGELFF	TGTGCCAGCAGCAAGGGACAGGTCAACACCGGGGAGCTGTTTTTT	TRBV7-6	TRBJ2-2	TRBD1	.
CASSLGAYQETQYF	TGTGCCAGCAGCTTAGGGGCCTATCAAGAGACCCAGTACTTC	TRBV7-9	TRBJ2-5	.	.
CASKGLVTDTQYF	TGTGCCAGTAAAGGACTAGTCACAGATACGCAGTATTTT	TRBV19	TRBJ2-3	TRBD2	.
CASSQNQGDGNTIYF	TGTGCCAGCAGCCAAAACCAGGGGGATGGAAACACCATATATTTT	TRBV14	TRBJ1-3	TRBD1	.
CASSLRGSTNEKLFF	TGCGCCAGCAGCCTACGGGGTTCAACTAATGAAAAACTGTTTTTT	TRBV5-1	TRBJ1-4	.	.
CASSLAGLRGYYNEQFF	TGCGCCAGCAGCTTGGCGGGACTGCGGGGGTACTACAATGAGCAGTTCTTC	TRBV5-1	TRBJ2-1	TRBD2	.
CASKPGGNTGELFF	TGTGCCAGCAAGCCAGGGGGGAACACCGGGGAGCTGTTTTTT	TRBV6-6	TRBJ2-2	TRBD1	.
CASSQSLAGGEADTQYF	TGCGCCAGCAGCCAAAGCCTAGCGGGAGGGGAGGCAGATACGCAGTATTTT	TRBV4-3	TRBJ2-3	TRBD2	.
CASSLERVNTEAFF	TGTGCCAGCAGCTTGGAGAGGGTGAACACTGAAGCTTTCTTT	TRBV7-9	TRBJ1-1	.	.
CASSPGRGWNTGELFF	TGCGCCAGCAGCCCGGGTCGGGGTTGGAACACCGGGGAGCTGTTTTTT	TRBV4-1	TRBJ2-2	.	once
CASSSGLQAAIYF	TGTGCCAGCAGCAGTGGTCTACAGGCCGCCATATATTTT	TRBV7-8	TRBJ1-3	.	few
CASTAWGSHGVVYGYTF	TGTGCCAGCACCGCCTGGGGCAGCCACGGCGTTGTCTATGGCTACACCTTC	TRBV27	TRBJ1-2	.	few
CASSLEYNEQFF	TGTGCCAGCAGCTTAGAGTATAATGAGCAGTTCTTC	TRBV11-2	TRBJ2-1	.	.
CASSQAKMYYEQYF	TGTGCCAGCAGCCAAGCGAAAATGTACTACGAGCAGTACTTC	TRBV14	TRBJ2-7	.	.
CAISEGGPYEQYF	TGTGCCATCAGTGAAGGGGGACCCTACGAGCAGTACTTC	TRBV10-3	TRBJ2-7	.	.
CASSQAGTGGEKLFF	TGTGCCAGCAGCCAGGCCGGGACTGGCGGTGAAAAACTGTTTTTT	TRBV4-2	TRBJ1-4	.	.
CASSEFYQQYF	TGTGCCAGCAGTGAGTTTTACCAACAATACTTC	TRBV2	TRBJ2-7	.	.
CAISESGQGLNTEAFF	TGTGCCATCAGTGAGTCGGGACAGGGATTGAACACTGAAGCTTTCTTT	TRBV10-3	TRBJ1-1	TRBD1	.